This is a list of T cell receptor beta chains from one sample in a study of cytomegalovirus exposure and HLA in healthy donors. This table comes from immunoSEQ multiplex PCR, and its TCRdb copy is limited to in-frame clones, with some not included. The sample lists about 130,000 clones, over 65% seen once, with 15% to 20% in the top ten. Sequencing input: PBMCs. The receptors were sampled from a man aged 18 to 29 in good health and CMV-seropositive. CDR3s include the opening cysteine and the closing phenylalanine or tryptophan. A D gene is named only where the DNA matches it firmly. Some rows have no size entry. The others give once, few or many, or a class for an expanded clone.

TRBJ2-7 few . TRBV5-1 TGCGCCAGCAGCTTGGCCTGGGGGCCGATCTACGAGCAGTACTTC CASSLAWGPIYEQYF
TRBJ2-1 . . TRBV25-1 TGTGCCAGCAGCCCTTATTCCTACAATGAGCAGTTCTTC CASSPYSYNEQFF
TRBJ1-3 . TRBD1 TRBV7-6 TGTGCCAGCAGCTTAGTGGGGGGACAGGGAAGCTCTGGAAACACCATATATTTT CASSLVGGQGSSGNTIYF
TRBJ2-7 . . TRBV6-5 TGTGCCAGCAGTTACCAGACAGATCAGTACTTC CASSYQTDQYF
TRBJ2-6 once TRBD1 TRBV6-5 TGTGCCAGCAACACAGGGGGCACTGGGGCCAACGTCCTGACTTTC CASNTGGTGANVLTF
TRBJ1-6 . . TRBV30 TGTGCCTGGAGTGTAGTACAGGGCTATTCACCCCTCCACTTT CAWSVVQGYSPLHF
TRBJ1-2 . . TRBV30 TGTGCCTGGAGTTATCTAGGGGGTGGCTATGGCTACACCTTC CAWSYLGGGYGYTF
TRBJ1-4 . . TRBV2 TGTGCCAGCAGAGCGATTACAACTAATGAAAAACTGTTTTTT CASRAITTNEKLFF
TRBJ2-7 . . TRBV7-9 TGTGCCAGCAGCTTCGACGGGACCTACGAGCAGTACTTC CASSFDGTYEQYF
TRBJ1-1 . . TRBV29-1 TGCAGCGTCGAAACGACAGAGAGACTGAACACTGAAGCTTTCTTT CSVETTERLNTEAFF
TRBJ2-3 . TRBD2 TRBV2 TGTGCCAGCAGTGTTCGAGCGGGGATCACAGATACGCAGTATTTT CASSVRAGITDTQYF
TRBJ1-3 . . TRBV4-1 TGCGCCAGCAGGCCGAATCAGGGGACTGGAAACACCATATATTTT CASRPNQGTGNTIYF
TRBJ1-2 . . TRBV10-3 TGTGCCATCGGAATTTCCAGGGGATATGGCTACACCTTC CAIGISRGYGYTF
TRBJ1-5 . . TRBV30 TGTGCCTGGAGTGTACCAGGGCTGCCCCAGCATTTT CAWSVPGLPQHF
TRBJ2-5 . TRBD2 TRBV30 TGTGCCTGGAGTGCGGGGGGGGCCGAGACCCAGTACTTC CAWSAGGAETQYF
TRBJ2-7 once TRBD1 TRBV10-3 TGTGCCATCAGGGACAGGGTAGAGGGCTACGAGCAGTACTTC CAIRDRVEGYEQYF
TRBJ2-5 . TRBD1 TRBV6-4 TGTGCCAGCAGTCCCGGGACAGGGGGCGGAGAGACCCAGTACTTC CASSPGTGGGETQYF
TRBJ2-2 . TRBD2 TRBV5-1 TGCGCCAGCAGCTTGGCTGCCGGGAGGGACACCGGGGAGCTGTTTTTT CASSLAAGRDTGELFF
TRBJ2-7 . . TRBV5-4 TGTGCCAGCAGCTTGGGGAGTTTGAGCTCCTACGAGCAGTACTTC CASSLGSLSSYEQYF
TRBJ1-2 once . TRBV11-2 TGTGCCAGCAGTATTATGTCGGGGAACTATGGCTACACCTTC CASSIMSGNYGYTF